The present TCR beta chain was sequenced within a study of cytomegalovirus exposure and HLA in healthy donors. CDR3 length equals 15 residues. Trimming removed 0 bases from V and 7 bases from J; junction bases left unmatched: 7. CDR1 and CDR2 (germline): MNHEY, SVGAGI. Amplification used 60 Vbeta primers and 13 Jbeta primers. The method was immunoSEQ multiplex PCR; TCRdb's version includes in-frame clones alone and lacks a portion of them. Among 95,000 to 130,000 clones listed, roughly 70% were seen once. The source material was PBMCs. V usage is TRBV6-5 and J usage is TRBJ1-2; 8 nucleotides match TRBD1. The clonotype originates from a woman younger than 35 in good health and CMV-seronegative. The DNA for the CDR3 is TGTGCCAGCAGTTACTCAAACGGACAGGGTAGTGGCTACACCTTC. It encodes CASSYSNGQGSGYTF.